Following are 2 T cell receptor beta chains from one sample sequenced in a study of Graves' ophthalmopathy and Graves' hyperthyroidism. RNA transcripts served as template for amplifying TCR beta CDR3 sequences. The library came from an HTBI-primed first-round RT-PCR and a second-round multiplex PCR. MiXCR was run by TCRdb on the multiplex PCR reads, yielding one entry per CDR3 protein. The sample comprises hundreds of thousands of distinct CDR3 sequences, about 21% of which are singletons, and approximately 3% rests with the top ten. Source material: peripheral blood. Every receptor here comes from a woman aged 18-29 years with stable Graves' hyperthyroidism.

This clonotype was seen a handful of times. The gene calls are TRBV27 and TRBJ1-1; D remains ambiguous. The CDR3 runs 13 residues. V was cut by 1 base and J by 3 bases, with 6 bases left in between. CDR1 MNHEY and CDR2 SMNVEV come from the germline V gene (reference sequence). CDR3 sequence (DNA): TGTGCCAGCAGTTTATTCAGCTACACTGAAGCTTTCTTT. Protein: CASSLFSYTEAFF.

V usage is TRBV6-2 or TRBV6-3 and J usage is TRBJ1-2, with D unresolved. Between the trimmed V and J ends, which lost 4 bases and 4 bases, there was a span of 10 bases. The CDR3 loop spans 13 amino acids. Per germline, CDR1 MNHEY and CDR2 SVGEGT. DNA of the CDR3: TGTGCCAGCAGTTCGCCAATGGGCTATGGCTACACCTTC. Its translation is CASSSPMGYGYTF.